This TCR beta chain was documented in a study of type 1 regulatory T cells (dated by TCRdb to about 2021). Describing the broader study: An in vitro protocol by which a Tr1-enriched, alloantigen-specific CD4 T cell product named T-allo10 was generated was characterized in the study. Patients with hematological malignancies who were receiving allogeneic hematopoietic stem cell transplantation were the group in which T-allo10 was being clinically evaluated.

This sample was sequenced with an Illumina MiSeq. Using fastp trimming at Q25 and MiXCR clonotype assembly, TCRdb reanalyzed the public sequencing data and kept in-frame beta chains. Entries are consolidated by CDR3 protein sequence, retaining the most common genes and DNA. For this sample the table gives around 69,000 distinct CDR3 sequences, of which about 60% were detected only once. Less than 8.5% of the sample is held by the ten biggest clonotypes. A remark on this clonotype: It has no known antigen specificity. No base quality values were provided; no much bigger clone lies one nucleotide off.

The V end loses 0 bases and the J end loses 1 base, and a stretch of 3 bases separates them. From the cysteine up to the phenylalanine, the CDR3 has a length of 13 residues. Left in the record is the CDR3 DNA by itself, 39 bases read in frame from the first base. According to the description, T-allo10 cells that came from the donor were anergic, were specific for host alloantigens, and could carry out alloantigen-specific suppression. The receptor chain draws on TRBV12-3 or TRBV12-4 and TRBJ2-5, with no confidently assigned D gene. The source material was cultured T cells, either the whole culture or a sorted T cell fraction (not recorded which). The cell subset or site label for this specimen denotes: Tr1-enriched cell product generated in vitro against host alloantigens. This TCR came from a human donor in good health. The CDR3 amino acid sequence is: CASSLALQETQYF. Read as DNA, the sequence is TGTGCCAGCAGTTTAGCACTCCAAGAGACCCAGTACTTC.